The 14 T cell receptor beta chains below were found in one sample sequenced in a study of blood T cell repertoires in COVID-19. Here immunoSEQ multiplex PCR was the method, and the copy in TCRdb shows in-frame clones only, minus some. This table holds some 240,000 clones, approximately 80% found once. The sequenced material came from peripheral blood. The receptor set was obtained from a human donor in a cohort sampled during active COVID-19.

The chain carries TRBV11-3 and TRBJ1-4, with D possibly being TRBD1 (6 bases). The germline V and J ends were trimmed by 1 base and 6 bases, with 6 bases remaining between them. There are 13 residues in the CDR3. From germline, CDR1 is SGHNT and CDR2 YENEEA. CDR3 protein: CASSLAGDEKLFF. In nucleotides, the CDR3 is TGTGCCAGCAGCTTAGCAGGGGATGAAAAACTGTTTTTT.

The chain recombines TRBV6-6 with TRBJ1-1; D possibly corresponds to TRBD1 (6 bases). The CDR3 spans 13 residues. From germline, CDR1 is MNHNY and CDR2 SVGAGI (reference sequence). The germline V and J ends were trimmed by 5 bases and 10 bases, with 17 bases remaining between them. The CDR3 region has the DNA TGTGCCAGCAGTCTGGACAGAGAGGGGTTAGCTTTCTTT. It translates to CASSLDREGLAFF.

The chain links TRBV28 to TRBJ1-5; no clear D. CDR3 length equals 13 residues. V was pared by 3 bases and J by 5 bases, with 8 bases between. The germline V gene has CDR1 MDHEN and CDR2 SYDVKM. The CDR3 region is CASSFPSHQPQHF. CDR3 DNA: TGTGCCAGCAGTTTTCCATCCCATCAGCCCCAGCATTTT.

The chain combines TRBV6-1 with TRBJ2-6; TRBD2 is a possible D gene (5 bases). This CDR3 is built from 16 residues. Deletions cut 3 bases from V and 0 bases from J, with 9 bases between. Germline V CDR1 and CDR2: MNHNS, SASEGT. CDR3 sequence (DNA): TGTGCCAGCAGTGACAGGAGGACCTCTGGGGCCAACGTCCTGACTTTC. Protein product: CASSDRRTSGANVLTF.

V gene TRBV30 combines with J gene TRBJ2-3; TRBD2 might be the D (5 bases). V shed 1 base and J shed 4 bases, with 9 bases lying between them. Germline loops: CDR1 GTSNPN, CDR2 SVGIG (reference sequence). CDR3 size: 13 residues. The CDR3, as DNA: TGTGCCTGGAGTGCGGGGTTAGCAGATACGCAGTATTTT. It codes for CAWSAGLADTQYF.

This clone came up many times. The rearrangement joins TRBV19 to TRBJ1-6; perhaps TRBD1 as D (6 bases). The V end lost 5 bases, the J end lost 9 bases, and 17 bases lay between the germline ends. There are 15 residues in the CDR3. Germline V lookup: CDR1 LNHDA, CDR2 SQIVND (reference sequence). In DNA form, the CDR3 reads TGTGCCAGTAGTCCCGCAGGGGCCGTCACTTCACCCCTCCACTTT. This codes for CASSPAGAVTSPLHF.

CDR3: CASRRGEQYF. DNA of the CDR3: TGTGCCAGCAGGCGAGGGGAGCAGTACTTC. V gene TRBV6-5 combines with J gene TRBJ2-7; TRBD2 is a possible D gene (5 bases). V was clipped by 6 bases and J by 7 bases, with 7 bases between them. The CDR3 runs to 10 residues. Germline V gives CDR1 MNHEY, CDR2 SVGAGI.

The chain carries TRBV27 and TRBJ2-7; D unresolved. Germline CDR1 MNHEY, CDR2 SMNVEV (reference sequence). The V gene lost 3 bases and the J gene lost 4 bases, with 16 bases spanning the gap. The CDR3 extends over 15 amino acids. CDR3 bases: TGTGCCAGCAGTTTTAGTCCCGATCCACGATACGAGCAGTACTTC. Its protein is CASSFSPDPRYEQYF.

This rearrangement joins TRBV5-4 to TRBJ1-3, with 7 bases identical to TRBD1. The CDR3 consists of 16 residues. The J segment lost 2 bases and the V segment lost 0 bases, leaving 5 bases of the junction unmatched. Germline loops: CDR1 SGHNT, CDR2 YYREEE (reference sequence). Written as DNA, the CDR3 is TGTGCCAGCAGCTTGGGGAGTCAGGGGGCTGGAAACACCATATATTTT. It encodes CASSLGSQGAGNTIYF.

This clone has a handful of counts. This chain joins TRBV19 and TRBJ1-2, with D perhaps TRBD1 (6 bases). Trimming left V 2 bases short and J 6 bases short, with 13 bases between. The CDR3 has 14 residues. The germline gives CDR1 LNHDA, CDR2 SQIVND (reference sequence). In nucleotides, the CDR3 is TGTGCCAGTAGTATATGGCAGGGGATGAATGGCTACACCTTC. This translates into CASSIWQGMNGYTF. The full variable domain, in which reference TRBV19 and TRBJ1-2 provide the parts outside the CDR3, is DGGITQSPKYLFRKEGQNVTLSCEQNLNHDAMYWYRQDPGQGLRLIYYSQIVNDFQKGDIAEGYSVSREKKESFPLTVTSAQKNPTAFYLCASSIWQGMNGYTFGSGTRLTVV.

The gene calls are TRBV7-2 and TRBJ2-7; D not resolved. V lost 2 bases and J lost 0, with 14 bases in between. The CDR3 has 16 amino acids. Germline V gene sequence: CDR1 SGHTA, CDR2 FQGNSA. As DNA, the CDR3 is TGTGCCAGCAGCTTAAAAGGCGGTCCAAGCTCCTACGAGCAGTACTTC. It yields the protein CASSLKGGPSSYEQYF.

This chain connects TRBV6-5 to TRBJ2-2, with D perhaps matching TRBD2 (5 bases). The length of the CDR3 is 12 residues. V lost 5 bases to trimming and J lost 7 bases, with 8 bases between them. Looked up from germline, CDR1 is MNHEY and CDR2 is SVGAGI. CDR3 amino acids: CASSLAIGELFF. The DNA of the CDR3 is TGTGCCAGCAGTCTAGCAATCGGGGAGCTGTTTTTT.

The J gene is TRBJ1-1, the V gene TRBV28; maybe TRBD1 (5 bases). In germline, CDR1 is MDHEN, CDR2 SYDVKM. V lost 3 bases, J lost 2 bases, and 16 bases lay in between. The length of the CDR3 is 16 residues. CDR3 in DNA: TGTGCCAGCAGTTTCCCCCGGGGGGAGATTAACACTGAAGCTTTCTTT. Translating it yields CASSFPRGEINTEAFF.

As to this clone: Within the sample, other DNA sequences also encode this same CDR3. The chain uses TRBV5-5 and TRBJ2-7; D ambiguous. There are 13 residues in the CDR3. Germline V gene sequence: CDR1 SGHKS, CDR2 YYEKEE (reference sequence). Trimming pared 2 bases from V and 0 bases from J, leaving 6 bases between. CDR3 nucleotides: TGTGCCAGCAGCTTCGGTTCCTCCTACGAGCAGTACTTC. Residues: CASSFGSSYEQYF.